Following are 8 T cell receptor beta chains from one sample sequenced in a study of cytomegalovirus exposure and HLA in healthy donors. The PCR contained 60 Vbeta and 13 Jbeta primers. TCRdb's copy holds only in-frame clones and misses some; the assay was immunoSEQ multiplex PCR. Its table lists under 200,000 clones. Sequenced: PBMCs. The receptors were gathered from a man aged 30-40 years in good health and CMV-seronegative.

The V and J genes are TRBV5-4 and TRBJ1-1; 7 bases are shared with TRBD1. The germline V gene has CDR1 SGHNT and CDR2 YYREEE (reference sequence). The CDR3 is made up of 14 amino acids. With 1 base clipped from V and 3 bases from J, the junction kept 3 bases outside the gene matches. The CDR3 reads CASSLQGGHTEAFF. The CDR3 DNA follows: TGTGCCAGCAGCTTGCAGGGGGGCCACACTGAAGCTTTCTTT.

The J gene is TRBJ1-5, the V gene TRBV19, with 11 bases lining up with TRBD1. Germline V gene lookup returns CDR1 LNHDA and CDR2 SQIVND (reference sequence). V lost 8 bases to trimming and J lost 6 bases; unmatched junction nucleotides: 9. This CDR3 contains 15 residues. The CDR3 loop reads CASWEGQGAVQPQHF. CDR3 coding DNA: TGTGCCAGTTGGGAAGGACAGGGGGCGGTTCAGCCCCAGCATTTT.

The DNA of the CDR3 is TGTGCCAGCACCCTACAGGTTCCTACAGATACGCAGTATTTT. Protein sequence: CASTLQVPTDTQYF. The chain joins TRBV6-6 to TRBJ2-3; D is possibly TRBD1 (5 bases). CDR1 and CDR2 (germline): MNHNY, SVGAGI (reference sequence). This CDR3 is 14 amino acids long. V was cut by 7 bases and J by 3 bases, with 14 bases left in between.

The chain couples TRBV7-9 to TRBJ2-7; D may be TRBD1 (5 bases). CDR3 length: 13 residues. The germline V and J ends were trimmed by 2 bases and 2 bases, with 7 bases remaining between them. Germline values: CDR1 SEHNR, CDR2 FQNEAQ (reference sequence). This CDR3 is CASSLPTAYEQYF. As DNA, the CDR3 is TGTGCCAGCAGCTTACCGACAGCCTACGAGCAGTACTTC.

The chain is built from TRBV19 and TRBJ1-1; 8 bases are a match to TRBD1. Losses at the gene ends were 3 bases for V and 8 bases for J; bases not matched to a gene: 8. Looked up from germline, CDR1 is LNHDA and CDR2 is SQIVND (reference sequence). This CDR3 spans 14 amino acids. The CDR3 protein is CASSMYPGGVEAFF. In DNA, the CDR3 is TGTGCCAGTAGTATGTATCCAGGGGGCGTCGAAGCTTTCTTT.

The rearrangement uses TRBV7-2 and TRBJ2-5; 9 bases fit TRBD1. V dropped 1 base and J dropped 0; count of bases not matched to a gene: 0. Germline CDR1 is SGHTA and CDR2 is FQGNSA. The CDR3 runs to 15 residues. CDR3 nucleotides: TGTGCCAGCAGCTTAGGGGACAGGGACCAAGAGACCCAGTACTTC. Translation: CASSLGDRDQETQYF.

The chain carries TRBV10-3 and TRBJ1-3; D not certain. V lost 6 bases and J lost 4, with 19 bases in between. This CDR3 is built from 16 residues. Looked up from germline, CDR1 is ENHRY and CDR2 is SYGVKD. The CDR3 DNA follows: TGTGCCATCAGAGGCCCCCCGCGAAGCAGGGGAAACACCATATATTTT. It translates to CAIRGPPRSRGNTIYF.

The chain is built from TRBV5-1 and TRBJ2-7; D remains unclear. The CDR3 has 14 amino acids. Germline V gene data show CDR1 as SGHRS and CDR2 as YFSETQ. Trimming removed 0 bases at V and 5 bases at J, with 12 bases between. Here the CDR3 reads CASSLVPGSDEQYF. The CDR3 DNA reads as TGCGCCAGCAGCTTGGTTCCGGGTTCGGACGAGCAGTACTTC.